Each of the 3 T cell receptor beta chains below was sequenced from the same sample in a study of vaccination and CD4 T cells after COVID-19. The study sequenced cultured CD4+ T cell DNA using the Oncomine TCR Beta short-read assay. TCRdb re-derived calls from the PCR reads in MiXCR, one entry per CDR3 protein. This table has more than 12,000 distinct CDR3 sequences, 25% to 35% appearing once. Their target antigens are unknown. Indicated treatment: 10-day PBMC culture with coronavirus spike peptide pools or control peptides (ViraFEST assay). The specimen sequenced was cultured CD4+ T cells from blood. Receptor source: a human donor with COVID-19.

This chain connects TRBV2 to TRBJ2-3; 11 nucleotides agree with TRBD2. Per the germline V gene, CDR1 is SNHLY and CDR2 is FYNNEI. This CDR3 has 14 amino acids. Trimming cost V 8 bases and J 6 bases; bases outside gene matches: 7. The CDR3 here is CASLAGGPRDTQYF. For the CDR3, the DNA is TGTGCCAGCCTAGCGGGGGGCCCCCGGGATACGCAGTATTTT.

This rearrangement joins TRBV7-2 to TRBJ2-7; TRBD1 matches 7 bases. CDR1 is SGHTA and CDR2 is FQGNSA in the germline V gene. V trimming: 5 bases; J trimming: 3 bases; junction bases outside the gene matches: 10. The CDR3 runs to 15 residues. The CDR3 here is CASSVQQGHRYEQYF. The CDR3 region has the DNA TGTGCCAGCAGCGTACAACAGGGGCACCGCTACGAGCAGTACTTC.

V is TRBV10-1 and J is TRBJ2-3; possible D gene TRBD2, 5 bases. The length of the CDR3 is 15 residues. Per the germline V gene, CDR1 is WNHNN and CDR2 is SYGVQD (reference sequence). V was cut by 0 bases and J by 2 bases, with 9 bases left in between. Here the CDR3 reads CASSESGSLTDTQYF. In DNA, the CDR3 is TGCGCCAGCAGTGAGTCGGGGAGTCTCACAGATACGCAGTATTTT.